This T cell receptor beta chain was documented in a study of blood T cell repertoires in COVID-19. Study-wide context: There were acute and convalescent COVID-19 samples, and they came from the United States, Italy and Spain. PBMCs, B-cell-depleted T cells, or T cells were the source of the cDNA or gDNA that made up the material.

Trimming pared 2 bases from V and 5 bases from J, leaving 14 bases between. This CDR3 has 14 residues. Germline V gene data show CDR1 as SGHDT and CDR2 as YYEEEE. Generated by immunoSEQ multiplex PCR, the TCRdb table keeps only in-frame clones and is missing some. This repertoire shows approximately 330,000 clones, approximately 86% found once; its top ten account for around 4.4%. Adults between about 18 and 89 years of age took part from approximately 24 US areas. Participant-given clinical history determined each cohort assignment. The chain combines TRBV5-6 with TRBJ2-7; possibly TRBD2 for D (6 bases). The clonotype originates from a woman in her 40s with acute COVID-19. Source material: PBMCs or T cells enriched from blood (not recorded which). In DNA form, the CDR3 reads TGTGCCAGCAGCTTAGGTGGGGGGACCAACGAGCAGTACTTC. This gives the protein CASSLGGGTNEQYF.